This T cell receptor (beta chain) appears in the sequencing data of a study of Ad26.COV2.S vaccination and SARS-CoV-2 variants. The wider study: Doses of Ad26.COV2.S were injected into muscle once or twice, 56 days apart.

Of note for this clone: What it recognizes is unknown.

This table comes from immunoSEQ multiplex PCR, and its TCRdb copy is limited to in-frame clones, with some not included. The sample yields around 450,000 clones, roughly nine tenths seen once. Study conclusions and caveats: The TCR breadth and depth analyses may have understated or missed part of the total T cell responses. A substantial breadth of spike-specific CD8+ and CD4+ T cell responses after vaccination has been reported. Placebo recipients had lower spike-specific TCR breadth than vaccine recipients.

The treatment was: over 15 received Ad26.COV2.S at low or high dose, single or two shots; about 5 received placebo; per-sample allocation not given. The samples date from day 63 after the first vaccine or placebo injection. The CDR3 extends over 13 amino acids. Germline-derived CDR1 and CDR2 are SGHTA and FQGTGA. V lost 2 bases and J 8 bases, leaving 12 bases between the germline ends. The TCR sequence derives from a person aged 18 to 59 who received the Ad26.COV2.S COVID-19 vaccine or a placebo. The specimen comprised peripheral blood, sampled in a trial of Ad26.COV2.S vaccine versus placebo. V gene TRBV7-3 combines with J gene TRBJ1-2; D gene uncertain. CDR3 nucleotides: TGTGCCAGCAGCTTAGAGTCGGGGAGGGGCTACACCTTC. Protein: CASSLESGRGYTF.